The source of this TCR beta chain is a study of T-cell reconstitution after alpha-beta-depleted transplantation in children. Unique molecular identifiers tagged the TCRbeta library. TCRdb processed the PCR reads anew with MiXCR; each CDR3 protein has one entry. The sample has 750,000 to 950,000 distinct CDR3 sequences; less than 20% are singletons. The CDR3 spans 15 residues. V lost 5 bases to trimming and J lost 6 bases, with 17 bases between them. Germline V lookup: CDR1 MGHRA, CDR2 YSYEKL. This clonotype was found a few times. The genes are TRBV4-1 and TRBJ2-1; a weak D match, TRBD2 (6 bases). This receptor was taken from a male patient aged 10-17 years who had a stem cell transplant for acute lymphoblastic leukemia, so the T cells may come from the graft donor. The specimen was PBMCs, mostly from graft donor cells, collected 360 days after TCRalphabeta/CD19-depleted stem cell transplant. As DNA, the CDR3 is TGCGCCAGCAGCGAACTTAAGGGAGGCCTCAATGAGCAGTTCTTC. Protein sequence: CASSELKGGLNEQFF.